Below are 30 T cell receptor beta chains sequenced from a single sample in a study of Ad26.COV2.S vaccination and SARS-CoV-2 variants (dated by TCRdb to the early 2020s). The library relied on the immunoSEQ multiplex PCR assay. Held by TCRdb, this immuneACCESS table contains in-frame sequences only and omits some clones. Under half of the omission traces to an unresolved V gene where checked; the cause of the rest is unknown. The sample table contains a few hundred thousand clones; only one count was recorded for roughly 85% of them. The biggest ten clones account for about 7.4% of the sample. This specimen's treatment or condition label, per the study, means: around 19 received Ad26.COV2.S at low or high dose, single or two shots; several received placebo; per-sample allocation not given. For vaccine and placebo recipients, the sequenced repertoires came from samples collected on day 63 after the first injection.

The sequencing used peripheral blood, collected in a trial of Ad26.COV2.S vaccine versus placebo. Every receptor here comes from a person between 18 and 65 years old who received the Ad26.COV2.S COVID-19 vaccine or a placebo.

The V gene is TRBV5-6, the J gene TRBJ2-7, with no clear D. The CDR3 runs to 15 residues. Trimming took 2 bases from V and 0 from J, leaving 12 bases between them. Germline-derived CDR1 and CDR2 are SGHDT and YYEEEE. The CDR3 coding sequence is TGTGCCAGCAGCTTAAGGGTGGGCAACTCCTACGAGCAGTACTTC. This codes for CASSLRVGNSYEQYF.

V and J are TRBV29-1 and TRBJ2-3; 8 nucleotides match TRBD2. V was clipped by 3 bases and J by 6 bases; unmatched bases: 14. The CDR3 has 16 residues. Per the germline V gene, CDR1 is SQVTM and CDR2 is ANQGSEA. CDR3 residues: CSVEGSGGRSRDTQYF. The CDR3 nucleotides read TGCAGCGTTGAGGGGAGTGGCGGGAGGTCTAGGGATACGCAGTATTTT.

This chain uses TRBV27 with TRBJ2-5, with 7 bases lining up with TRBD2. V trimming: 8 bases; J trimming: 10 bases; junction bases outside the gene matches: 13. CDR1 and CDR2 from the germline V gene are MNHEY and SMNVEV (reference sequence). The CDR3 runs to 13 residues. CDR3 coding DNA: TGTGCCAGCGGATTTCGTGGGAGGGTGGACCAGTACTTC. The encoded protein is CASGFRGRVDQYF.

This CDR3 reads CAWVIRGISGEQYF. The CDR3 bases are TGTGCCTGGGTGATAAGGGGGATATCAGGCGAGCAGTACTTC. The J gene is TRBJ2-7, the V gene TRBV30; tentative D call: TRBD1 (6 bases). Germline CDR1 and CDR2: GTSNPN and SVGIG (reference sequence). This CDR3 comprises 14 residues. V was clipped by 5 bases and J by 6 bases, with 20 bases between them.

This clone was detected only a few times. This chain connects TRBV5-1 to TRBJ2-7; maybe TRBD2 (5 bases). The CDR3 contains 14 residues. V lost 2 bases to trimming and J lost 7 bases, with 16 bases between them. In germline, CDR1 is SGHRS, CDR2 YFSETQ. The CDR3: CASSFDLEGSEQYF. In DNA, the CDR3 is TGCGCCAGCAGCTTCGATCTTGAGGGATCGGAGCAGTACTTC.

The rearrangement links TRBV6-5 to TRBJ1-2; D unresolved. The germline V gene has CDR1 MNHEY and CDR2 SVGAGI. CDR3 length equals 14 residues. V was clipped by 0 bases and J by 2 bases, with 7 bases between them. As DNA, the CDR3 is TGTGCCAGCAGTTACTCGCAGAAAAACTATGGCTACACCTTC. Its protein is CASSYSQKNYGYTF.

The CDR3 nucleotides are TGCGCCAGCAGCCACAGGGTACCAGCCTACGAGCAGTACTTC. It encodes CASSHRVPAYEQYF. The V call is TRBV10-2, the J call TRBJ2-7; the D gene is possibly TRBD1 (6 bases). This CDR3 has 14 residues. CDR1 and CDR2 from the germline V gene are WSHSY and SAAADI. V was clipped by 6 bases and J by 2 bases, with 14 bases between them.

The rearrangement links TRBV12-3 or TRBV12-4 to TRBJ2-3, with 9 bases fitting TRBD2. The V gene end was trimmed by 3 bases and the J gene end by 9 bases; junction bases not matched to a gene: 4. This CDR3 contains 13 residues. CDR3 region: CASSLNSGSTQYF. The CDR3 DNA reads TGTGCCAGCAGTTTGAATAGCGGGAGCACGCAGTATTTT.

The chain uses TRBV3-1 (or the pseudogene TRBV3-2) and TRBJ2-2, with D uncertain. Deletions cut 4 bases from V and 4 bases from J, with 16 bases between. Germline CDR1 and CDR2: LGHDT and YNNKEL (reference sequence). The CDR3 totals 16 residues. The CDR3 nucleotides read TGTGCCAGCAGCCCATCGATAGTATTGAGCACCGGGGAGCTGTTTTTT. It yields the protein CASSPSIVLSTGELFF.

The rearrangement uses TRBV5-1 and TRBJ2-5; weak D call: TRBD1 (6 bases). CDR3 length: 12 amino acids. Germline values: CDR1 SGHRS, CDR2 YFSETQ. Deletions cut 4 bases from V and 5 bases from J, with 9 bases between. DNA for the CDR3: TGCGCCAGCAGCACCACAGGGGAGACCCAGTACTTC. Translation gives CASSTTGETQYF.

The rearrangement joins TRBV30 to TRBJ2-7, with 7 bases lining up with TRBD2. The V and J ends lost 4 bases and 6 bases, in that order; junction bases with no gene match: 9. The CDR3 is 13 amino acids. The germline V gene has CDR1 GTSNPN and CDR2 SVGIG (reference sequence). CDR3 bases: TGTGCCTGGAAGGCCAGGGAGGGAAGCGAGCAGTACTTC. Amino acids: CAWKAREGSEQYF.

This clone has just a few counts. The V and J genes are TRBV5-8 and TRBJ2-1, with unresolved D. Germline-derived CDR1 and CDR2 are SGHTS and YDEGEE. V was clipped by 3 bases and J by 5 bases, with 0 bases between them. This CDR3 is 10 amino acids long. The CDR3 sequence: CASSYNEQFF. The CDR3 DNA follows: TGTGCCAGCAGCTACAATGAGCAGTTCTTC.

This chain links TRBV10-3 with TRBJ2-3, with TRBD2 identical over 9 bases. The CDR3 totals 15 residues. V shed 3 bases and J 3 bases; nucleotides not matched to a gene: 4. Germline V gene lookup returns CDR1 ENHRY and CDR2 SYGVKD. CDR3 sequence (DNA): TGTGCCATCAGTGAATCTAGCGGGATGACAGATACGCAGTATTTT. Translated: CAISESSGMTDTQYF.

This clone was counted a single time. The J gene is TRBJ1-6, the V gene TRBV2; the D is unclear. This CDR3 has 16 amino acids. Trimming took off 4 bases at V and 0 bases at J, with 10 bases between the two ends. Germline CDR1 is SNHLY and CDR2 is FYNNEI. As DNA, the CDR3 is TGTGCCAGCAGTGCGAGACCTAGCTCCTATAATTCACCCCTCCACTTT. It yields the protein CASSARPSSYNSPLHF.

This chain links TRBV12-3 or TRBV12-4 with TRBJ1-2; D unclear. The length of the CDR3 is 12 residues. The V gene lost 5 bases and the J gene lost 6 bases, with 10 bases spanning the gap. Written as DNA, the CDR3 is TGTGCCAGCAGTAGCTACCTTAATGGCTACACCTTC. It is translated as CASSSYLNGYTF.

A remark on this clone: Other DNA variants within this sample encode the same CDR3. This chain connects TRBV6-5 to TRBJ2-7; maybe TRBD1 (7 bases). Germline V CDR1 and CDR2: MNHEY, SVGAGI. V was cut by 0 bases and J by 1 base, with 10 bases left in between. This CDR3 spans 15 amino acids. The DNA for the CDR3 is TGTGCCAGCAGTTACTCTGCAGGGGGGTCCTACGAGCAGTACTTC. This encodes CASSYSAGGSYEQYF.

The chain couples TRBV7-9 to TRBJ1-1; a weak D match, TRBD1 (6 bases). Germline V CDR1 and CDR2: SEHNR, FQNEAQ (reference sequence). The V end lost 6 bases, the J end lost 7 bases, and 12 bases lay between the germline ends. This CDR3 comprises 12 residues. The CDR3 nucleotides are TGTGCCAGCAGTTTTAGGACAGATGAAGCTTTCTTT. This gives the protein CASSFRTDEAFF.

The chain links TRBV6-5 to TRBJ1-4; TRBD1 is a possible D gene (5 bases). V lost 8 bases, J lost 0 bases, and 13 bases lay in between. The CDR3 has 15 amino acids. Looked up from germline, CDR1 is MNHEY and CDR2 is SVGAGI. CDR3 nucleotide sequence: TGTGCCAGCGAAGGGGAGGGGACAACTAATGAAAAACTGTTTTTT. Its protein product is CASEGEGTTNEKLFF.

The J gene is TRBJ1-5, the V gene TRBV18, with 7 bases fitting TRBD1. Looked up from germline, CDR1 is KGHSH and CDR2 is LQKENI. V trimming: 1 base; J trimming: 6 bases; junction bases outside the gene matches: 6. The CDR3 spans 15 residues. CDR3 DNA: TGTGCCAGCTCACCACAGGGGGCCCTCGTTCAGCCCCAGCATTTT. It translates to CASSPQGALVQPQHF.

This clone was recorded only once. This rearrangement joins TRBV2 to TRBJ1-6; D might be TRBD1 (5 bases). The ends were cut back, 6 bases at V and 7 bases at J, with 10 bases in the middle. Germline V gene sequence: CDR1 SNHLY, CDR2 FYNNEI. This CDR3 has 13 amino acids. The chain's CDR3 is CASRYGANSPLHF. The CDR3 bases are TGTGCCAGCAGATACGGGGCCAATTCACCCCTCCACTTT.

The CDR3 coding sequence is TGTGCCAGCAATCCAACGCGGTGGGGGAGCTCCTACGAGCAGTACTTC. It yields the protein CASNPTRWGSSYEQYF. The chain uses TRBV27 and TRBJ2-7; D is perhaps TRBD1 or TRBD2 (5 bases each). Trimming took off 7 bases at V and 0 bases at J, with 19 bases between the two ends. The CDR3 extends over 16 amino acids. CDR1 and CDR2 from the germline V gene are MNHEY and SMNVEV (reference sequence).

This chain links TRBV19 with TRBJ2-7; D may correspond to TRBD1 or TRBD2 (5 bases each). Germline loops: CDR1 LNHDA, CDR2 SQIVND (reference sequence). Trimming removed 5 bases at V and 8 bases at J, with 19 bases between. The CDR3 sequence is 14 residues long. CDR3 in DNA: TGTGCCAGTAGTGCCTCCGGGACCGCGTGGCAGCAGTACTTC. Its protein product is CASSASGTAWQQYF.

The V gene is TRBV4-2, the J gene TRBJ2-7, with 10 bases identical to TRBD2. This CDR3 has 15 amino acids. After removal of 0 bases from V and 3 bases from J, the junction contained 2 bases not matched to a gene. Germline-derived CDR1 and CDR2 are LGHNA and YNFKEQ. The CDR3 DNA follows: TGTGCCAGCAGCCAAGAACTAGCGGGGTTCTACGAGCAGTACTTC. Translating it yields CASSQELAGFYEQYF.

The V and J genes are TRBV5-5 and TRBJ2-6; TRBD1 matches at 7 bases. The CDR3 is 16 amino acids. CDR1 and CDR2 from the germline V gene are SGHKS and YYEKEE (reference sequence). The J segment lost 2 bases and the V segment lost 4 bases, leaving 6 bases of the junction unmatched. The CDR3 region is CASSLTGVPGANVLTF. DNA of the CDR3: TGTGCCAGCAGCCTCACAGGGGTTCCTGGGGCCAACGTCCTGACTTTC.

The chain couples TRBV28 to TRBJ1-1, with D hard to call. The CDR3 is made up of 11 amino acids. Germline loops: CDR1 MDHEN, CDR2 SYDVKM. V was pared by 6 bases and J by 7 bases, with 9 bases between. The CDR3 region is CASRRTIEAFF. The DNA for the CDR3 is TGTGCCAGCAGACGGACCATTGAAGCTTTCTTT.

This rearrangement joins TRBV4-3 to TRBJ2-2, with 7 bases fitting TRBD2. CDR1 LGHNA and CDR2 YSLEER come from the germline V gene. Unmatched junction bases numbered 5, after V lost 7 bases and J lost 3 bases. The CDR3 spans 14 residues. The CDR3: CASKLAMDTGELFF. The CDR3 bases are TGCGCCAGCAAACTAGCGATGGACACCGGGGAGCTGTTTTTT.

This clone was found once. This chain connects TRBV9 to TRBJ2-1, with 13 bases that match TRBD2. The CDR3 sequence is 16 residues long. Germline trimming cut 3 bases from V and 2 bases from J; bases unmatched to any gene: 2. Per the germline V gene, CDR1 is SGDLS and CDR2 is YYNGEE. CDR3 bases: TGTGCCAGCAGCGGGGGGACTAGCGGGACCTACAATGAGCAGTTCTTC. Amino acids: CASSGGTSGTYNEQFF.

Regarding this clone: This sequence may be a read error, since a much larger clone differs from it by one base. The CDR3: CASSSGQGYGYTF. DNA for the CDR3: TGTGCCAGCAGCTCGGGACAGGGCTATGGCTACACCTTC. The V gene is TRBV5-4, the J gene TRBJ1-2; 9 bases fit TRBD1. The CDR3 sequence is 13 residues long. Germline assignment: CDR1 SGHNT and CDR2 YYREEE (reference sequence). V dropped 3 bases and J dropped 4; count of bases not matched to a gene: 1.

The CDR3 DNA is TGTGCCAGCAGTCCCTGGACTCAACCCGCCTCCGAGCAGTACTTC. Translated, it gives CASSPWTQPASEQYF. V and J are TRBV6-5 and TRBJ2-7; possible D gene TRBD2, 5 bases. Germline CDR1 and CDR2: MNHEY and SVGAGI. This CDR3 has 15 amino acids. The V end lost 5 bases, the J end lost 6 bases, and 20 bases lay between the germline ends.

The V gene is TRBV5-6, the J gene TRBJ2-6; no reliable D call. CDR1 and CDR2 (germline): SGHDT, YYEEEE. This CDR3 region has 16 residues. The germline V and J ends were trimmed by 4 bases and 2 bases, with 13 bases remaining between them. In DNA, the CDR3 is TGTGCCAGCAGCCACAATAGGGTGGCTGGGGCCAACGTCCTGACTTTC. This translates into CASSHNRVAGANVLTF.